The count of the clone carrying this T cell receptor beta chain is one. Its cognate antigen is unknown. Other DNA sequences of this sample code for an identical CDR3. This sample was taken from a study of PD-1 blockade in classical Hodgkin lymphoma. Time point indicated: cycle 4 day 1 (C4D1), after five to seven weeks of nivolumab. Every one of the patients relapsed after autologous stem cell transplantation (brentuximab vedotin exposure was variable). The CD4+ T cells used were purified from thawed PBMCs through magnetic negative selection. Regarding the study as a whole: Before treatment, complete responders showed about the same diversity as newly diagnosed patients. CD4+ TCR diversity, unlike CD8+, rose significantly by C4D1. Whatever underlies the repertoire differences (possibly disease activity or prior therapy) remains undefined. Nivolumab initiation under 1 year post-ASCT meant exclusion.

Profiled with immunoSEQ multiplex PCR; TCRdb holds only in-frame clones, not every one. The sample lists roughly 32,000 clones, around 90% occurring once. The germline gives CDR1 MNHNY, CDR2 SVGAGI (reference sequence). The CDR3 contains 15 residues. V lost 6 bases, J lost 7 bases, and 18 bases lay in between. The origin of this receptor is a human donor with classical Hodgkin lymphoma. The sequenced sample was CD4+ T cells from blood, obtained before the fourth cycle of nivolumab. The chain has TRBV6-6 and TRBJ2-2, with D tentatively TRBD1 or TRBD2 (5 bases each). CDR3 sequence reads: CASRGTEGSSGELFF. For the CDR3, the DNA is TGTGCCAGCAGAGGGACCGAGGGAAGCAGCGGGGAGCTGTTTTTT.